These 16 T cell receptor beta chains were all obtained from the same sample, sequenced in a study of CD8 T cells in ankylosing spondylitis. Each CDR3 protein gets one entry after TCRdb re-called the 5' RACE reads with MiXCR. The sample lists under 150,000 distinct CDR3 sequences; roughly 8.3% were seen once. The sequenced sample consisted of synovial fluid, either unsorted or a sorted T cell fraction (not recorded which). The receptor set was obtained from a male donor with ankylosing spondylitis.

At least ten counts were recorded for this clonotype. This sequence joins TRBV20-1 and TRBJ1-2, with D unresolved. The CDR3 is made up of 12 amino acids. Germline assignment: CDR1 DFQATT and CDR2 SNEGSKA (reference sequence). V lost 6 bases and J lost 8, with 16 bases in between. As DNA, the CDR3 is TGCAGTGCCCCCCCCTATGACCGGGGCTACACCTTC. As protein: CSAPPYDRGYTF.

This chain connects TRBV5-6 to TRBJ2-4; the D is unclear. Trimming cost V 0 bases and J 2 bases, with 24 bases left between them. Germline V CDR1 and CDR2: SGHDT, YYEEEE. The CDR3 is 20 amino acids. The CDR3 coding sequence is TGTGCCAGCAGCTTGGTTCAGTATCTTAAAGATGGTCCACCCAAAAACATTCAGTACTTC. Translation gives CASSLVQYLKDGPPKNIQYF. Full variable domain (missing parts from reference TRBV5-6 and TRBJ2-4): DAGVTQSPTHLIKTRGQQVTLRCSPKSGHDTVSWYQQALGQGPQFIFQYYEEEERQRGNFPDRFSGHQFPNYSSELNVNALLLGDSALYLCASSLVQYLKDGPPKNIQYFGAGTRLSVL.

The V and J genes are TRBV6-2 or TRBV6-3 and TRBJ1-1; no firm D call. V lost 4 bases to trimming and J lost 9 bases, with 12 bases between them. Germline CDR1 MNHEY, CDR2 SVGEGT. The CDR3 has 12 amino acids. The CDR3 DNA sequence: TGTGCCAGCAGTTGGGGAGGGCCGAAAGCTTTCTTT. Encoded protein: CASSWGGPKAFF.

This chain joins TRBV29-1 and TRBJ2-2; 10 bases agree with TRBD1. The CDR3 loop spans 16 amino acids. Germline lookup yields CDR1 SQVTM and CDR2 ANQGSEA. V lost 4 bases and J lost 5; bases outside the gene matches: 10. CDR3 amino acids: CSVVLLGQGPTGELFF. CDR3 in DNA: TGCAGCGTTGTCCTCCTGGGACAGGGGCCAACCGGGGAGCTGTTTTTT.

This chain joins TRBV28 and TRBJ1-2; the D gene is possibly TRBD1 (6 bases). CDR3 size: 13 residues. CDR1 and CDR2 (germline): MDHEN, SYDVKM. Trimming left V 0 bases short and J 6 bases short, with 8 bases between. The CDR3 DNA reads as TGTGCCAGCAGTTTATGGGACAGTGATGGCTACACCTTC. It yields the protein CASSLWDSDGYTF.

This clonotype was detected ten times or more. V usage is TRBV4-2 and J usage is TRBJ2-2, with 7 bases matching TRBD1. Germline-derived CDR1 and CDR2 are LGHNA and YNFKEQ. The CDR3 runs 16 residues. Trimming took 3 bases from V and 3 from J; bases not matched to a gene: 7. The CDR3 spells CASSQPGTEYTGELFF. CDR3 nucleotide sequence: TGTGCCAGCAGCCAGCCCGGGACAGAATACACCGGGGAGCTGTTTTTT.

In its sample, this clonotype was seen many times. V is TRBV5-1 and J is TRBJ2-3; D gene ambiguous. Trimming left V 5 bases short and J 1 base short, with 17 bases between. The CDR3 loop spans 16 amino acids. CDR1 and CDR2 from the germline V gene are SGHRS and YFSETQ. The chain's CDR3 is CASSPARPLGTDTQYF. The CDR3 DNA sequence: TGCGCCAGCAGTCCTGCAAGACCATTGGGCACAGATACGCAGTATTTT.

This clonotype was seen a few times. The chain uses TRBV27 and TRBJ2-5; D may be TRBD1 or TRBD2 (5 bases each). This CDR3 spans 13 amino acids. The V end lost 5 bases, the J end lost 5 bases, and 12 bases lay between the germline ends. Germline V gene data show CDR1 as MNHEY and CDR2 as SMNVEV (reference sequence). DNA of the CDR3: TGTGCCAGCAGTCCTTCTTGGGGGGAGACCCAGTACTTC. Translated, it gives CASSPSWGETQYF.

This clonotype was observed at least ten times. One junction end does not reproduce the germline sequence, and a read error may be involved. The chain employs TRBV9 and TRBJ2-5, with D possibly matching TRBD1 (5 bases). The length of the CDR3 is 12 residues. The germline V gene has CDR1 SGDLS and CDR2 YYNGEE. The CDR3 DNA reads as TGCGCCAGCAGCCAGGGTCAAGAGACCCAGTACTTC. This translates into CASSQGQETQYF.

Comment on this clonotype: A much larger clone lies one base from this, so it may be a read error. The chain recombines TRBV20-1 with TRBJ2-3; D not resolved. This CDR3 is built from 14 residues. Germline lookup yields CDR1 DFQATT and CDR2 SNEGSKA (reference sequence). The CDR3 DNA is TGCAGTGCTAGGGTGACTGGGATAACAGTTACGCAGTATTTT. Its translation: CSARVTGITVTQYF.

This chain joins TRBV7-2 and TRBJ1-2; D gene ambiguous. Germline assignment: CDR1 SGHTA and CDR2 FQGNSA. The CDR3 totals 14 residues. V was pared by 5 bases and J by 1 base, with 11 bases between. The CDR3 nucleotides are TGTGCCAGCAGCCCACAGCCGGATAACTATGGCTACACCTTC. Its protein product is CASSPQPDNYGYTF.

This clonotype occurred many times. The chain couples TRBV28 to TRBJ2-3; TRBD1 matches at 7 bases. With V trimmed by 4 bases and J by 2 bases, 6 bases remained unmatched. Germline CDR1 and CDR2: MDHEN and SYDVKM. CDR3 length: 15 residues. This CDR3 reads CASSSGQRFTDTQYF. The CDR3 DNA reads TGTGCCAGCAGTTCGGGACAGAGATTCACAGATACGCAGTATTTT.

This clonotype occurred many times. The CDR3 reads CASSFPGSYEQYF. In nucleotides, the CDR3 is TGTGCCAGCAGTTTCCCGGGATCCTACGAGCAGTACTTC. The rearrangement links TRBV28 to TRBJ2-7; TRBD2 might be the D (5 bases). Germline lookup yields CDR1 MDHEN and CDR2 SYDVKM. CDR3 size: 13 residues. V was trimmed by 3 bases and J by 1 base, leaving 7 bases between them.

This chain joins TRBV28 and TRBJ2-4, with D possibly being TRBD1 or TRBD2 (5 bases each). Germline-derived CDR1 and CDR2 are MDHEN and SYDVKM. Trimming removed 2 bases from V and 9 bases from J, with 11 bases in between. The CDR3 is made up of 13 amino acids. CDR3 sequence (DNA): TGTGCCAGCAGTTTAAGGGGAGCCATCATTCAGTACTTC. Its translation is CASSLRGAIIQYF.

The chain combines TRBV5-8 with TRBJ2-1; maybe TRBD2 (6 bases). CDR3 length: 17 residues. V lost 4 bases and J lost 4, with 21 bases in between. Per the germline V gene, CDR1 is SGHTS and CDR2 is YDEGEE. CDR3 coding DNA: TGTGCCAGCAGCCTACCCCGGGGGACTTCCAGGTACAATGAGCAGTTCTTC. Protein: CASSLPRGTSRYNEQFF.

This clonotype came up many times. This chain uses TRBV14 with TRBJ2-3, with D hard to call. From germline, CDR1 is SGHDN and CDR2 FVKESK. The ends were cut back, 8 bases at V and 3 bases at J, with 9 bases in the middle. This CDR3 comprises 12 residues. The CDR3 spells CASLRLTDTQYF. In DNA form, the CDR3 reads TGTGCCAGCTTGCGGTTGACAGATACGCAGTATTTT.